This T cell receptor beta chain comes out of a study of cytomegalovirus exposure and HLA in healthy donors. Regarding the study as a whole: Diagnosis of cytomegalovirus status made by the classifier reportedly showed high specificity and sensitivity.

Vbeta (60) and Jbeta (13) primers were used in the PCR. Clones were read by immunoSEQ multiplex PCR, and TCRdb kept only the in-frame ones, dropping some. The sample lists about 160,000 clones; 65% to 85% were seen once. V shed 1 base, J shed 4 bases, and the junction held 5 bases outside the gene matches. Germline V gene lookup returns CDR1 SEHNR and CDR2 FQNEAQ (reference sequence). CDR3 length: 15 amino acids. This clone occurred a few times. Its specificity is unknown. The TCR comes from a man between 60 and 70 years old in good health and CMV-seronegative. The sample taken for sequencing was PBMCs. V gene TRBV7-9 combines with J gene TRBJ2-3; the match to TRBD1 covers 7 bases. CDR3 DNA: TGTGCCAGCAGCTTAGGGTGGCAGGGGGCAGATACGCAGTATTTT. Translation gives CASSLGWQGADTQYF.